Presented here are 30 T cell receptor beta chains from one specimen sequenced in a study of T cell responses to AZD1222 COVID-19 vaccine. Only in-frame clones appear in the TCRdb table, and some are missing; sequencing was by immunoSEQ multiplex PCR. Among around 100,000 clones listed, around 96% were seen once. The specimen comprised peripheral blood, sampled on day 0 of AZD1222 vaccination. These TCRs come from an adult in good health.

The chain uses TRBV9 and TRBJ1-6; TRBD1 is a possible D gene (6 bases). This CDR3 comprises 15 residues. Germline V gene lookup returns CDR1 SGDLS and CDR2 YYNGEE. The ends were cut back, 3 bases at V and 5 bases at J, with 12 bases in the middle. CDR3 in amino acids: CASSARTVNNSPLHF. For the CDR3, the DNA is TGTGCCAGCAGCGCCAGGACAGTTAATAATTCACCCCTCCACTTT.

This chain uses TRBV6-5 with TRBJ1-3; a weak D match, TRBD1 (5 bases). Germline V gene data show CDR1 as MNHEY and CDR2 as SVGAGI. V dropped 8 bases and J dropped 0 bases, with 14 bases sitting between them. This CDR3 is built from 15 residues. Written as DNA, the CDR3 is TGTGCCAGCTGCTTAGGCAGGGCCTCTGGAAACACCATATATTTT. It specifies CASCLGRASGNTIYF.

This clone turned up a few times. J is TRBJ1-2 and V is TRBV5-1; D might be TRBD1 (6 bases). V was pared by 0 bases and J by 6 bases, with 18 bases between. The CDR3 covers 16 residues. Germline CDR1 and CDR2: SGHRS and YFSETQ. The CDR3 region is CASSLEFSQGMNGYTF. The CDR3 DNA reads as TGCGCCAGCAGCTTGGAATTCAGTCAGGGGATGAATGGCTACACCTTC.

The chain joins TRBV4-1 to TRBJ1-2; 8 bases are a match to TRBD1. The CDR3 contains 13 residues. Germline CDR1 reads MGHRA; CDR2 reads YSYEKL. The J segment lost 8 bases and the V segment lost 5 bases, leaving 7 bases of the junction unmatched. CDR3 sequence: CASSIGTGLGYTF. CDR3 bases: TGCGCCAGCAGCATCGGGACAGGTCTGGGCTACACCTTC.

V is TRBV9 and J is TRBJ1-1, with 7 bases that match TRBD1. This CDR3 has 15 amino acids. V lost 5 bases and J lost 1; bases outside the gene matches: 8. Germline CDR1 reads SGDLS; CDR2 reads YYNGEE. The CDR3 DNA reads TGTGCCAGCAGTGGGGACAGCTTTACGAACACTGAAGCTTTCTTT. Translated, it gives CASSGDSFTNTEAFF.

The chain couples TRBV27 to TRBJ2-7; 7 bases align to TRBD2. The J segment lost 2 bases and the V segment lost 5 bases, leaving 15 bases of the junction unmatched. CDR1 is MNHEY and CDR2 is SMNVEV in the germline V gene (reference sequence). CDR3 length: 17 amino acids. CDR3 nucleotide sequence: TGTGCCAGCAGTGACGGACAATTAGCGGGCCTGACCTACGAGCAGTACTTC. Translating it yields CASSDGQLAGLTYEQYF.

This sequence joins TRBV20-1 and TRBJ1-2; the D gene is possibly TRBD1 (5 bases). The germline V gene encodes CDR1 DFQATT and CDR2 SNEGSKA (reference sequence). V was pared by 3 bases and J by 3 bases, with 11 bases between. This CDR3 spans 13 amino acids. The CDR3 loop is CSASQGRDYGYTF. The CDR3 coding sequence is TGCAGTGCTAGTCAGGGCCGGGACTATGGCTACACCTTC.

The rearrangement uses TRBV6-1 and TRBJ1-1, with TRBD1 matching over 9 bases. Trimming cost V 3 bases and J 5 bases; bases outside gene matches: 7. Germline CDR1 reads MNHNS; CDR2 reads SASEGT. This CDR3 has 15 residues. CDR3 amino acids: CASSEKQTGGTEAFF. For the CDR3, the DNA is TGTGCCAGCAGTGAGAAGCAGACAGGGGGTACTGAAGCTTTCTTT.

V and J are TRBV12-5 and TRBJ1-1; unclear D gene. V dropped 1 base and J dropped 5 bases, with 5 bases sitting between them. CDR1 and CDR2 (germline): LGHNT, FRNRAP. CDR3 length: 12 amino acids. In DNA form, the CDR3 reads TGTGCTAGTGGTTTGGGGGGAACTGAAGCTTTCTTT. It encodes CASGLGGTEAFF.

The chain joins TRBV5-1 to TRBJ2-3, with no clear D. This CDR3 comprises 15 residues. Germline CDR1 SGHRS, CDR2 YFSETQ. Trimming pared 4 bases from V and 0 bases from J, leaving 12 bases between. The CDR3 reads CASSGARASTDTQYF. CDR3 in DNA: TGCGCCAGCAGCGGAGCTAGGGCGAGCACAGATACGCAGTATTTT.

J is TRBJ1-2 and V is TRBV7-9; no reliable D call. Germline loops: CDR1 SEHNR, CDR2 FQNEAQ (reference sequence). Trimming left V 6 bases short and J 7 bases short, with 6 bases between. The CDR3 sequence is 10 residues long. The DNA of the CDR3 is TGTGCCAGCAGGGGAGGTGGCTACACCTTC. It encodes CASRGGGYTF.

J is TRBJ2-3 and V is TRBV29-1; 7 bases map to TRBD1. Trimming removed 3 bases from V and 4 bases from J; junction bases left unmatched: 7. This CDR3 is built from 14 residues. The germline V gene has CDR1 SQVTM and CDR2 ANQGSEA. The CDR3 region has the DNA TGCAGCGTTGAGGTGACAGGGAAGCCAGATACGCAGTATTTT. Protein product: CSVEVTGKPDTQYF.

The CDR3 spells CAWNREFSYRSSKNTEAFF. CDR3 in DNA: TGTGCCTGGAACAGGGAATTCTCATATCGGAGCTCCAAGAACACTGAAGCTTTCTTT. V and J are TRBV30 and TRBJ1-1, with a weak D call TRBD1 (6 bases). This CDR3 has 19 residues. V lost 4 bases and J lost 1, with 28 bases in between. Per the germline V gene, CDR1 is GTSNPN and CDR2 is SVGIG (reference sequence).

The chain joins TRBV6-1 to TRBJ2-2, with 14 bases aligning to TRBD2. The CDR3 spans 15 residues. The V gene's germline CDR1 is MNHNS and CDR2 SASEGT. The ends lost 3 bases at V and 6 bases at J; junction bases unmatched: 0. As DNA, the CDR3 is TGTGCCAGCAGTGAGACTAGCGGGGGGGCCGGGGAGCTGTTTTTT. Translation gives CASSETSGGAGELFF.

The genes are TRBV2 and TRBJ1-6; 9 nucleotides match TRBD1. Trimming took 11 bases from V and 10 from J; bases not matched to a gene: 15. This CDR3 comprises 15 residues. The V gene's germline CDR1 is SNHLY and CDR2 FYNNEI. This CDR3 is CASFGTGTGRSPLHF. CDR3 in DNA: TGTGCCTCTTTTGGGACCGGGACAGGGAGATCACCCCTCCACTTT.

This rearrangement joins TRBV28 to TRBJ2-7; D is possibly TRBD1 or TRBD2 (5 bases each). CDR3 size: 15 residues. Germline CDR1 MDHEN, CDR2 SYDVKM. Trimming left V 3 bases short and J 1 base short, with 13 bases between. Written as DNA, the CDR3 is TGTGCCAGCAGTTTTCGGGGCGGGCCTTCCTACGAGCAGTACTTC. It encodes CASSFRGGPSYEQYF.

This chain links TRBV5-8 with TRBJ2-1; 11 nucleotides line up with TRBD2. The CDR3 length is 15 residues. Germline CDR1 reads SGHTS; CDR2 reads YDEGEE. J was trimmed by 3 bases and V by 4 bases; bases with no gene match: 3. The CDR3 DNA is TGTGCCAGCAGCCGACTAGCGGGGAACTACAATGAGCAGTTCTTC. As protein: CASSRLAGNYNEQFF.

The rearrangement uses TRBV19 and TRBJ2-4; 7 nucleotides line up with TRBD1. V lost 5 bases and J lost 8; bases outside the gene matches: 9. The CDR3 length is 14 residues. The germline gives CDR1 LNHDA, CDR2 SQIVND (reference sequence). CDR3 region: CASSGTEGRYIQYF. The CDR3, as DNA: TGTGCCAGTAGTGGGACAGAGGGGCGGTACATTCAGTACTTC.

The chain uses TRBV25-1 and TRBJ1-1; TRBD1 aligns across 7 bases. The CDR3 extends over 13 amino acids. With V trimmed by 2 bases and J by 5 bases, 2 bases remained unmatched. The germline CDR1 and CDR2 sequences are MGHDK and SYGVNS. The CDR3 DNA reads TGTGCCAGCAGTGAAAACAGGGGTACTGAAGCTTTCTTT. Its protein is CASSENRGTEAFF. Full variable domain (remainder filled in from reference TRBV25-1 and TRBJ1-1): EADIYQTPRYLVIGTGKKITLECSQTMGHDKMYWYQQDPGMELHLIHYSYGVNSTEKGDLSSESTVSRIRTEHFPLTLESARPSHTSQYLCASSENRGTEAFFGQGTRLTVV.

The chain employs TRBV5-1 and TRBJ1-6, with 7 nucleotides matching TRBD1. The germline gives CDR1 SGHRS, CDR2 YFSETQ. This CDR3 comprises 15 residues. The V gene end was trimmed by 3 bases and the J gene end by 5 bases; junction bases not matched to a gene: 5. The CDR3 bases are TGCGCCAGCAGCTCGCGGGACAGAAATAATTCACCCCTCCACTTT. Translating it yields CASSSRDRNNSPLHF.

The rearrangement joins TRBV9 to TRBJ2-5, with D perhaps matching TRBD1 (5 bases). The V and J ends lost 0 bases and 3 bases respectively, with 9 bases between them. The CDR3 is 14 residues long. Germline V gives CDR1 SGDLS, CDR2 YYNGEE. The CDR3 region has the DNA TGTGCCAGCAGCGTAGGCCCCAGGGAAGAGACCCAGTACTTC. Amino acid sequence: CASSVGPREETQYF.

This clone was observed a few times. The gene calls are TRBV2 and TRBJ2-7; 10 bases line up with TRBD1. The CDR3 loop spans 15 amino acids. J lost 3 bases, V lost 3 bases, and 5 bases had no gene match. Germline values: CDR1 SNHLY, CDR2 FYNNEI. This CDR3 is CASSDGTGVGYEQYF. CDR3 bases: TGTGCCAGCAGTGACGGGACAGGGGTAGGCTACGAGCAGTACTTC.

The rearrangement links TRBV19 to TRBJ2-5, with 8 positions matching TRBD1. The ends lost 4 bases at V and 3 bases at J; junction bases unmatched: 10. Germline V gene sequence: CDR1 LNHDA, CDR2 SQIVND (reference sequence). This CDR3 is 16 amino acids long. CDR3 residues: CASSNPSGQEEETQYF. In DNA form, the CDR3 reads TGTGCCAGTAGTAATCCATCGGGACAGGAGGAAGAGACCCAGTACTTC.

The V call is TRBV7-6, the J call TRBJ2-7; D gene uncertain. Germline CDR1 and CDR2: SGHVS and FNYEAQ. V lost 1 base, J lost 6 bases, and 16 bases lay in between. There are 15 residues in the CDR3. CDR3 in DNA: TGTGCCAGCAGCTTAGTAAAAGGGCACCGCAGCGAGCAGTACTTC. Translating gives CASSLVKGHRSEQYF. The complete variable domain, with remaining parts taken from reference TRBV7-6 and TRBJ2-7, reads GAGVSQSPRYKVTKRGQDVALRCDPISGHVSLYWYRQALGQGPEFLTYFNYEAQQDKSGLPNDRFSAERPEGSISTLTIQRTEQRDSAMYRCASSLVKGHRSEQYFGPGTRLTVT.

The chain employs TRBV11-3 and TRBJ1-3; no reliable D call. Germline CDR1 is SGHNT and CDR2 is YENEEA. The CDR3 loop spans 16 amino acids. V lost 5 bases and J 0 bases, leaving 14 bases between the germline ends. The CDR3 bases are TGTGCCAGCAGCAGCGGGAGGCCATACTCTGGAAACACCATATATTTT. It yields the protein CASSSGRPYSGNTIYF. Together with reference TRBV11-3 and TRBJ1-3, the CDR3 gives the full variable domain: EAGVVQSPRYKIIEKKQPVAFWCNPISGHNTLYWYLQNLGQGPELLIRYENEEAVDDSQLPKDRFSAERLKGVDSTLKIQPAELGDSAVYLCASSSGRPYSGNTIYFGEGSWLTVV.

The chain joins TRBV19 to TRBJ2-3; no reliable D call. Trimming stripped 6 bases from V and 0 bases from J, with 7 bases between. Germline values: CDR1 LNHDA, CDR2 SQIVND (reference sequence). The CDR3 runs 13 residues. CDR3 in amino acids: CASSMTSTDTQYF. The CDR3 DNA sequence: TGTGCCAGTAGCATGACTAGCACAGATACGCAGTATTTT.

V and J are TRBV6-4 and TRBJ2-7; TRBD1 matches 8 bases. Germline loops: CDR1 MRHNA, CDR2 SNTAGT. Unmatched junction bases numbered 27, after V lost 2 bases and J lost 3 bases. The CDR3 runs to 22 residues. The CDR3 DNA follows: TGTGCCAGCAGTGACCCGGAAACGATTACAAATTGGGACAGGTGGACCGGCTACGAGCAGTACTTC. Its protein is CASSDPETITNWDRWTGYEQYF.

The chain joins TRBV11-2 to TRBJ2-6, with 10 bases fitting TRBD2. V was clipped by 5 bases and J by 2 bases; unmatched bases: 6. CDR3 size: 17 residues. Germline lookup yields CDR1 SGHAT and CDR2 FQNNGV. The CDR3 protein is CASSPSLAGAGANVLTF. As DNA, the CDR3 is TGTGCCAGCAGCCCCTCTCTAGCGGGAGCTGGGGCCAACGTCCTGACTTTC.

This clone was seen only once. This chain uses TRBV18 with TRBJ1-2; the D gene is possibly TRBD1 (6 bases). CDR3 size: 14 residues. Trimming removed 2 bases at V and 4 bases at J, with 11 bases between. Germline CDR1 and CDR2: KGHSH and LQKENI. The CDR3 is CASSPGGAPYGYTF. Written as DNA, the CDR3 is TGTGCCAGCTCACCAGGGGGGGCCCCCTATGGCTACACCTTC. The entire variable domain, with the rest obtained from reference TRBV18 and TRBJ1-2, is as follows: NAGVMQNPRHLVRRRGQEARLRCSPMKGHSHVYWYRQLPEEGLKFMVYLQKENIIDESGMPKERFSAEFPKEGPSILRIQQVVRGDSAAYFCASSPGGAPYGYTFGSGTRLTVV.

The rearrangement uses TRBV6-5 and TRBJ2-4; D is possibly TRBD1 (7 bases). The germline CDR1 and CDR2 sequences are MNHEY and SVGAGI. V lost 5 bases and J lost 2, with 13 bases in between. This CDR3 has 15 amino acids. DNA of the CDR3: TGTGCCAGCAGTCGCGGGACAGTGTCCAAAAACATTCAGTACTTC. Its protein product is CASSRGTVSKNIQYF.